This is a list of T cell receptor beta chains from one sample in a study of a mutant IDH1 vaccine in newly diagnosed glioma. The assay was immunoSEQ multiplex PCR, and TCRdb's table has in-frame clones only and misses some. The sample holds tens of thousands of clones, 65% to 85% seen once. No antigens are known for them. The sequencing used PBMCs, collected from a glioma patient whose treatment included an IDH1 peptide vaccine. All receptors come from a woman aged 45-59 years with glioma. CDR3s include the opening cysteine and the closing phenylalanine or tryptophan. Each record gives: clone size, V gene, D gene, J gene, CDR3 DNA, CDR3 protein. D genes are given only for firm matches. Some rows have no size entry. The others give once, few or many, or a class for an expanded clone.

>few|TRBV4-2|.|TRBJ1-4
TGTGCCAGCAGCCAAGGATTCGGGGTGGCTAATGAAAAACTGTTTTTT
CASSQGFGVANEKLFF
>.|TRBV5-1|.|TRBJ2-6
TGCGCCAGCAGCTTGGGGGACGGCCGGCGGTTAGGCGTCCTGACTTTC
CASSLGDGRRLGVLTF
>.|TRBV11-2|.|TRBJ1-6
TGTGCCAGCAGCTTTGACAGGACTCTGCTAAGCTCCTATAATTCACCCCTCCACTTT
CASSFDRTLLSSYNSPLHF
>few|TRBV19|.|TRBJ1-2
TGTGCCAGTGCCTCATGGGAAGCTAACTATGGCTACACCTTC
CASASWEANYGYTF
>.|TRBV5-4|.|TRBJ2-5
TGTGCCAGCAGCTACGAGAGAGCTCAAGAGACCCAGTACTTC
CASSYERAQETQYF
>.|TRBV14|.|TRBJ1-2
TGTGCCAGCAGCGCGATGCTGAGACTCGGCTACACCTTC
CASSAMLRLGYTF
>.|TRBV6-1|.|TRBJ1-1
TGTGCCAGCAGTCCCCTCGGCAGGGGCACTGAAGCTTTCTTT
CASSPLGRGTEAFF
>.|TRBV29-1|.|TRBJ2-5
TGCAGCGTTGAAAGGGGGGCAGGGGAGACCCAGTACTTC
CSVERGAGETQYF
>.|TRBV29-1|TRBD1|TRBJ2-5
TGCAGCGCCATTGTACAGGGGACGGGAGAGACCCAGTACTTC
CSAIVQGTGETQYF
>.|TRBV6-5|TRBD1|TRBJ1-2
TGTGCCAGCAGTCCCGGACAGGGCGAATCTCGGGGCTACACCTTC
CASSPGQGESRGYTF